The clone carrying this TCR beta chain was seen a few times. What it binds is unknown. Germline lookup yields CDR1 MNHEY and CDR2 SVGEGT. Trimming at V came to 2 bases and at J to 2 bases, leaving 12 bases not matched to a gene. The CDR3 loop spans 18 amino acids. These data originate in a study of T cell repertoires in cytomegalovirus infection. Study-level information: Public signatures in TCR beta pointed to CMV infection and matching HLA type.

TCRdb recomputed calls from the reads with MiXCR, one row per CDR3 protein. The data hold around 540,000 distinct CDR3 sequences, with roughly a third observed a single time. Sequencing was performed on cultured PBMCs, taken from culture after CMV antigen stimulation. The receptor comes from a human donor in good health (CMV status not recorded). Some clones in this sample may be carry-over from other donors' samples. The rearrangement joins TRBV6-2 or TRBV6-3 to TRBJ1-5; 7 nucleotides match TRBD1. The CDR3, as DNA: TGTGCCAGCAGTTACCCAAGGAACGACAGGGTCGGCAATCAGCCCCAGCATTTT. This sequence encodes CASSYPRNDRVGNQPQHF.